These 27 T cell receptor beta chains share one sample of origin, sequenced in a study of PD-1 blockade in mismatch repair-deficient tumors (dated by TCRdb to about 2017). Libraries were constructed by the immunoSEQ multiplex PCR assay. TCRdb obtained this table from immuneACCESS and retained in-frame rearrangements with V and J assigned. These tables miss some clones; where compared with another copy, unresolved V genes account for less than half of the shortfall, and the remainder is unexplained. The sample table records roughly 120,000 clones; 60% to 85% of these occur just once. The ten top clones hold about 4.7% of the sample. The source was peripheral blood, collected roughly 13 months after starting pembrolizumab. These TCRs come from an adult with mismatch repair-deficient cancer.

This chain links TRBV5-4 with TRBJ2-1; 8 bases are a match to TRBD2. With 6 bases clipped from V and 3 bases from J, the junction kept 11 bases outside the gene matches. The germline V gene encodes CDR1 SGHNT and CDR2 YYREEE (reference sequence). This CDR3 region has 16 residues. CDR3 in amino acids: CASTPGGGPDYNEQFF. The CDR3, as DNA: TGTGCCAGCACACCCGGGGGGGGGCCCGACTACAATGAGCAGTTCTTC.

This clone was seen only a few times. The gene calls are TRBV5-1 and TRBJ2-3; TRBD2 is a possible D gene (5 bases). The CDR3 spans 15 residues. Germline V gene sequence: CDR1 SGHRS, CDR2 YFSETQ. The ends were cut back, 0 bases at V and 5 bases at J, with 13 bases in the middle. The CDR3 coding sequence is TGCGCCAGCAGCTTGGAGGCTAGCTGGGGAGATACGCAGTATTTT. Protein product: CASSLEASWGDTQYF.

The chain employs TRBV5-5 and TRBJ2-2, with D possibly being TRBD1 (5 bases). The CDR3 runs 15 residues. Trimming left V 0 bases short and J 4 bases short, with 10 bases between. Germline V gene lookup returns CDR1 SGHKS and CDR2 YYEKEE (reference sequence). CDR3 protein: CASSLADTSTGELFF. DNA of the CDR3: TGTGCCAGCAGCTTGGCGGACACATCCACCGGGGAGCTGTTTTTT.

The rearrangement links TRBV2 to TRBJ2-1, with 16 bases fitting TRBD2. CDR3 size: 19 residues. J was trimmed by 4 bases and V by 7 bases; bases with no gene match: 13. Germline V gene lookup returns CDR1 SNHLY and CDR2 FYNNEI. CDR3 protein: CASTARGTSGRAAYNEQFF. The CDR3 nucleotides read TGTGCCAGCACCGCACGGGGGACTAGCGGGAGGGCAGCATACAATGAGCAGTTCTTC.

The genes are TRBV11-3 and TRBJ2-2; tentative D call: TRBD2 (6 bases). CDR3 length: 17 amino acids. Germline CDR1 SGHNT, CDR2 YENEEA. The V end lost 1 base, the J end lost 7 bases, and 19 bases lay between the germline ends. The CDR3 spells CASSLGVGRNGNGELFF. The DNA for the CDR3 is TGTGCCAGCAGCTTAGGGGTCGGGAGAAACGGAAACGGGGAGCTGTTTTTT.

The chain combines TRBV7-9 with TRBJ1-1; D gene uncertain. The V end lost 3 bases, the J end lost 1 base, and 6 bases lay between the germline ends. CDR1 is SEHNR, CDR2 FQNEAQ, per germline (reference sequence). This CDR3 region has 13 residues. CDR3 protein: CASSLLANTEAFF. The CDR3 DNA follows: TGTGCCAGCAGCTTGTTAGCGAACACTGAAGCTTTCTTT.

The rearrangement uses TRBV19 and TRBJ1-5, with 9 bases aligning to TRBD1. The CDR3 extends over 15 amino acids. The J segment lost 5 bases and the V segment lost 1 base, leaving 3 bases of the junction unmatched. In germline, CDR1 is LNHDA, CDR2 SQIVND (reference sequence). The CDR3 region is CASSIAGQGYQPQHF. The DNA of the CDR3 is TGTGCCAGTAGTATAGCTGGACAGGGGTATCAGCCCCAGCATTTT. Based on the CDR3 plus reference TRBV19 and TRBJ1-5, the full variable domain is DGGITQSPKYLFRKEGQNVTLSCEQNLNHDAMYWYRQDPGQGLRLIYYSQIVNDFQKGDIAEGYSVSREKKESFPLTVTSAQKNPTAFYLCASSIAGQGYQPQHFGDGTRLSIL.

V and J are TRBV10-1 and TRBJ2-2, with TRBD2 matching 9 bases. The CDR3 covers 13 residues. Germline lookup yields CDR1 WNHNN and CDR2 SYGVQD (reference sequence). After removal of 6 bases from V and 8 bases from J, the junction contained 4 bases not matched to a gene. The CDR3 bases are TGCGCCAGCAGAAGTAGCGGGAGTGGGGAGCTGTTTTTT. As protein: CASRSSGSGELFF.

This clone was counted between two and nine times. This chain joins TRBV19 and TRBJ2-1; possibly TRBD2 for D (6 bases). CDR1 LNHDA and CDR2 SQIVND come from the germline V gene (reference sequence). There are 10 residues in the CDR3. V was trimmed by 10 bases and J by 14 bases, leaving 15 bases between them. In nucleotides, the CDR3 is TGTGCCACCAGGTCGGGGGTGGAGTTCTTC. This sequence encodes CATRSGVEFF.

This chain connects TRBV6-6 to TRBJ2-1; D ambiguous. Trimming stripped 5 bases from V and 8 bases from J, with 7 bases between. There are 11 residues in the CDR3. The germline V gene encodes CDR1 MNHNY and CDR2 SVGAGI (reference sequence). This CDR3 is CASSERDEQFF. The CDR3 DNA reads TGTGCCAGCAGTGAACGGGATGAGCAGTTCTTC.

The CDR3: CAWSAPVSQFF. The CDR3 DNA is TGTGCCTGGAGCGCCCCAGTGTCTCAGTTCTTC. The chain joins TRBV30 to TRBJ2-1; D is uncertain. Germline CDR1 reads GTSNPN; CDR2 reads SVGIG (reference sequence). Trimming left V 3 bases short and J 13 bases short, with 13 bases between. The CDR3 has 11 amino acids.

CDR3 nucleotide sequence: TGTGCCAGCTCACAGGGGACAGGGCCTTACAATGAGCAGTTCTTC. Its translation: CASSQGTGPYNEQFF. The chain recombines TRBV18 with TRBJ2-1, with TRBD1 matching 9 bases. The V gene's germline CDR1 is KGHSH and CDR2 LQKENI. This CDR3 comprises 15 residues. Losses at the gene ends were 4 bases for V and 4 bases for J; bases not matched to a gene: 5.

The genes are TRBV29-1 and TRBJ1-2; TRBD1 is a possible D gene (6 bases). The CDR3 is 12 amino acids. Per the germline V gene, CDR1 is SQVTM and CDR2 is ANQGSEA. Trimming shortened V by 6 bases and J by 2 bases, and 10 bases separated the two germline ends. DNA of the CDR3: TGCAGCGTATCTCAGGGGAACTATGGCTACACCTTC. Translating gives CSVSQGNYGYTF. The full variable domain, with the rest looked up from reference TRBV29-1 and TRBJ1-2, is SAVISQKPSRDICQRGTSLTIQCQVDSQVTMMFWYRQQPGQSLTLIATANQGSEATYESGFVIDKFPISRPNLTFSTLTVSNMSPEDSSIYLCSVSQGNYGYTFGSGTRLTVV.

The gene calls are TRBV6-6 and TRBJ2-5, with 8 nucleotides matching TRBD2. This CDR3 has 16 residues. With V trimmed by 8 bases and J by 1 base, 12 bases remained unmatched. Germline V gene sequence: CDR1 MNHNY, CDR2 SVGAGI (reference sequence). In DNA form, the CDR3 reads TGTGCCAGCGGACTCGGGGGGGAGGGGGGCCAAGAGACCCAGTACTTC. It specifies CASGLGGEGGQETQYF.

This chain joins TRBV9 and TRBJ2-1, with TRBD2 identical over 7 bases. Germline V gives CDR1 SGDLS, CDR2 YYNGEE. The length of the CDR3 is 14 residues. V shed 3 bases, J shed 8 bases, and the junction held 8 bases outside the gene matches. CDR3 DNA: TGTGCCAGCAGCGAACCGGGACTACTGGATGAGCAGTTCTTC. The encoded protein is CASSEPGLLDEQFF.

The chain links TRBV6-5 to TRBJ2-7, with 9 nucleotides matching TRBD1. With V trimmed by 6 bases and J by 7 bases, 10 bases remained unmatched. Germline CDR1 reads MNHEY; CDR2 reads SVGAGI. The CDR3 is 14 amino acids. The CDR3 coding sequence is TGTGCCAGCAGAAACCGGGACAGGGCCATAGAGCAGTACTTC. Encoded protein: CASRNRDRAIEQYF.

This rearrangement joins TRBV14 to TRBJ1-5; TRBD1 is a possible D gene (5 bases). The ends were cut back, 1 base at V and 5 bases at J, with 9 bases in the middle. The CDR3 totals 14 residues. Germline loops: CDR1 SGHDN, CDR2 FVKESK. The CDR3 sequence: CASSQAGFDQPQHF. The CDR3 DNA reads as TGTGCCAGCAGCCAAGCAGGGTTTGATCAGCCCCAGCATTTT.

Only a few counts were recorded for this clone. CDR3 nucleotides: TGTGCCAGCAGCGGAGAGCAAAAGTCACAGGTCCTGGGGGACTATGGCTACACCTTC. It translates to CASSGEQKSQVLGDYGYTF. This chain connects TRBV9 to TRBJ1-2; a weak D match, TRBD1 (5 bases). From germline, CDR1 is SGDLS and CDR2 YYNGEE. The CDR3 is made up of 19 amino acids. Trimming removed 3 bases from V and 3 bases from J, with 27 bases in between.

The table lists this clone with a few counts. The chain employs TRBV7-6 and TRBJ2-7, with D possibly matching TRBD1 (6 bases). CDR1 and CDR2 from the germline V gene are SGHVS and FNYEAQ. V shed 0 bases and J shed 3 bases, with 9 bases lying between them. This CDR3 is 14 amino acids long. The CDR3 protein is CASSLAQDSYEQYF. CDR3 DNA: TGTGCCAGCAGCTTAGCGCAGGACAGCTACGAGCAGTACTTC.

This clone was picked up a small number of times. The chain couples TRBV7-9 to TRBJ2-3, with a tentative D call TRBD1 (6 bases). CDR1 and CDR2 (germline): SEHNR, FQNEAQ (reference sequence). Between the trimmed V and J ends, which lost 6 bases and 0 bases, there was a span of 13 bases. There are 15 residues in the CDR3. DNA of the CDR3: TGTGCCAGCAGTGACAGGCTCCATAGCACAGATACGCAGTATTTT. It encodes CASSDRLHSTDTQYF.

Remarks on this clone: Other DNA sequences of this sample code for an identical CDR3. This rearrangement joins TRBV19 to TRBJ1-5; D is undetermined. This CDR3 region has 14 residues. CDR1 and CDR2 from the germline V gene are LNHDA and SQIVND (reference sequence). The V gene lost 3 bases and the J gene lost 4 bases, with 10 bases spanning the gap. The CDR3 DNA follows: TGTGCCAGTAGTATCGCCGGGGTTAATCAGCCCCAGCATTTT. Translation: CASSIAGVNQPQHF.

This chain connects TRBV4-3 to TRBJ1-2, with D possibly being TRBD1 (5 bases). The CDR3 has 14 residues. Germline CDR1 is LGHNA and CDR2 is YSLEER. Trimming removed 4 bases at V and 4 bases at J, with 13 bases between. CDR3 residues: CASSRKVGVYGYTF. CDR3 coding DNA: TGCGCCAGCAGCCGGAAGGTAGGGGTCTATGGCTACACCTTC.

This chain uses TRBV5-6 with TRBJ1-1; TRBD1 might be the D (5 bases). Per the germline V gene, CDR1 is SGHDT and CDR2 is YYEEEE. Trimming took off 0 bases at V and 0 bases at J, with 9 bases between the two ends. The CDR3 loop spans 15 amino acids. The CDR3 DNA reads TGTGCCAGCAGCTTGGGGACATACTTGAACACTGAAGCTTTCTTT. Its translation: CASSLGTYLNTEAFF.

This chain links TRBV19 with TRBJ1-5, with 9 bases fitting TRBD1. Germline-derived CDR1 and CDR2 are LNHDA and SQIVND (reference sequence). The trim removed 1 base at V and 5 bases at J, leaving 6 bases unmatched. This CDR3 spans 16 amino acids. The CDR3 nucleotides read TGTGCCAGTAGTATAGCAGGGACAGGGTTTGATCAGCCCCAGCATTTT. Residues: CASSIAGTGFDQPQHF.

The chain has TRBV29-1 and TRBJ2-3, with TRBD2 matching 16 bases. From germline, CDR1 is SQVTM and CDR2 ANQGSEA. The CDR3 has 17 amino acids. The V segment lost 5 bases and the J segment 2 bases; nucleotides outside the gene matches: 7. This chain's CDR3 is CSVWGLAGGYNTDTQYF. Written as DNA, the CDR3 is TGCAGCGTTTGGGGACTAGCGGGAGGGTATAACACAGATACGCAGTATTTT.

The gene calls are TRBV27 and TRBJ1-5; D gene uncertain. In germline, CDR1 is MNHEY, CDR2 SMNVEV (reference sequence). V was trimmed by 6 bases and J by 4 bases, leaving 16 bases between them. The CDR3 sequence is 15 residues long. The CDR3 loop reads CASRRTDHSNQPQHF. DNA for the CDR3: TGTGCCAGCAGGCGGACGGACCACTCTAATCAGCCCCAGCATTTT.

The chain employs TRBV5-1 and TRBJ2-1; the match to TRBD1 covers 8 bases. The CDR3 is 16 amino acids. Germline loops: CDR1 SGHRS, CDR2 YFSETQ. V was clipped by 3 bases and J by 9 bases; unmatched bases: 14. The CDR3 DNA is TGCGCCAGCAGCTCAACCCCAGGGGGCGCGTGGTTTGAGCAGTTCTTC. It is translated as CASSSTPGGAWFEQFF.